Below, 25 T cell receptor beta chains from the same sample are listed, as sequenced in a study of shared clonotypes between healthy human individuals. Measured with immunoSEQ multiplex PCR; TCRdb has only the in-frame clones, and not every one. Among roughly 700,000 clones, around 74% were seen once, and the ten largest hold under 2%. The sequenced sample consisted of memory CD4+ T cells sorted from blood. This sample's subset: CD45RA-negative fraction. The receptors were sampled from a woman aged 25 to 39 in good health.

A note on this clone: A much more abundant neighbour one base away suggests this may be a read error. The same CDR3 arises from other DNA sequences in this sample as well. This chain joins TRBV7-9 and TRBJ2-1, with unresolved D. V lost 2 bases and J 6 bases, leaving 2 bases between the germline ends. The germline V gene has CDR1 SEHNR and CDR2 FQNEAQ (reference sequence). The CDR3 totals 11 residues. Here the CDR3 DNA reads TGTGCCAGCAGCTTAAGCAATGAGCAGTTCTTC. Protein sequence: CASSLSNEQFF.

The chain joins TRBV2 to TRBJ2-2, with TRBD2 matching over 12 bases. V shed 5 bases and J 4 bases; nucleotides not matched to a gene: 2. Germline V gene data show CDR1 as SNHLY and CDR2 as FYNNEI. The CDR3 has 15 amino acids. The CDR3 here is CASSQLAGGTGELFF. The CDR3 DNA reads TGTGCCAGCAGTCAACTAGCGGGAGGCACCGGGGAGCTGTTTTTT. The full variable domain, rest sourced from reference TRBV2 and TRBJ2-2, is EPEVTQTPSHQVTQMGQEVILRCVPISNHLYFYWYRQILGQKVEFLVSFYNNEISEKSEIFDDQFSVERPDGSNFTLKIRSTKLEDSAMYFCASSQLAGGTGELFFGEGSRLTVL.

This clone was observed a few times. The identical CDR3 is also encoded by other nucleotide sequences in the sample. This chain links TRBV6-1 with TRBJ1-5; D not resolved. The CDR3 covers 15 residues. With 2 bases removed from V and 0 bases from J, the gap between germline ends came to 8 bases. The V gene's germline CDR1 is MNHNS and CDR2 SASEGT. The CDR3 bases are TGTGCCAGCAGTGAAAGTCAGCTTAGCAATCAGCCCCAGCATTTT. Amino acid sequence: CASSESQLSNQPQHF.

The CDR3 sequence: CASSDAAYEQYF. CDR3 bases: TGCGCCAGCAGTGACGCGGCCTACGAGCAGTACTTC. V and J are TRBV10-1 and TRBJ2-7; no firm D call. This CDR3 has 12 residues. V was trimmed by 3 bases and J by 2 bases, leaving 5 bases between them. Germline V CDR1 and CDR2: WNHNN, SYGVQD (reference sequence).

The chain recombines TRBV15 with TRBJ2-3, with D tentatively TRBD2 (6 bases). The V end was cut by 5 bases, the J end by 0 bases, with 9 bases between. CDR1 LNHNV and CDR2 YYDKDF come from the germline V gene (reference sequence). The length of the CDR3 is 14 residues. The CDR3 sequence: CATSGGGSTDTQYF. The CDR3 coding sequence is TGTGCCACCAGCGGCGGAGGGAGCACAGATACGCAGTATTTT.

This clone was found a few times. The rearrangement uses TRBV19 and TRBJ2-3, with TRBD2 identical over 8 bases. The CDR3 is made up of 12 amino acids. CDR1 is LNHDA and CDR2 is SQIVND in the germline V gene (reference sequence). V was clipped by 6 bases and J by 4 bases; unmatched bases: 0. The CDR3 loop is CASSGGADTQYF. The DNA of the CDR3 is TGTGCCAGTAGCGGGGGGGCAGATACGCAGTATTTT.

The chain uses TRBV2 and TRBJ1-2; 7 bases line up with TRBD1. J was trimmed by 4 bases and V by 2 bases; bases with no gene match: 4. The germline V gene encodes CDR1 SNHLY and CDR2 FYNNEI. The CDR3 totals 14 residues. The DNA for the CDR3 is TGTGCCAGCAGTGAAACAGGGGAGGGCTATGGCTACACCTTC. This sequence encodes CASSETGEGYGYTF. Full variable domain (rest looked up from reference TRBV2 and TRBJ1-2): EPEVTQTPSHQVTQMGQEVILRCVPISNHLYFYWYRQILGQKVEFLVSFYNNEISEKSEIFDDQFSVERPDGSNFTLKIRSTKLEDSAMYFCASSETGEGYGYTFGSGTRLTVV.

The rearrangement joins TRBV19 to TRBJ2-3; 10 positions agree with TRBD2. Germline CDR1 reads LNHDA; CDR2 reads SQIVND (reference sequence). Trimming cost V 9 bases and J 0 bases; bases outside gene matches: 9. The CDR3 sequence is 16 residues long. This CDR3 reads CARRTSGLSSTDTQYF. The CDR3 nucleotides are TGTGCCAGGAGGACTAGCGGCTTATCTAGCACAGATACGCAGTATTTT.

The genes are TRBV5-1 and TRBJ1-2; TRBD1 is a possible D gene (5 bases). The CDR3 consists of 15 residues. The ends were cut back, 4 bases at V and 7 bases at J, with 20 bases in the middle. The germline V gene has CDR1 SGHRS and CDR2 YFSETQ. The CDR3 here is CASSQNGQSLGGYTF. In DNA form, the CDR3 reads TGCGCCAGCAGCCAGAACGGACAATCCTTGGGTGGCTACACCTTC.

The rearrangement uses TRBV30 and TRBJ2-7; unclear D gene. This CDR3 has 12 residues. CDR1 GTSNPN and CDR2 SVGIG come from the germline V gene (reference sequence). The CDR3 protein is CAYAGSNYEQYF. The CDR3 DNA follows: TGTGCATACGCTGGCTCTAACTACGAGCAGTACTTC. Based on the CDR3 plus reference TRBV30 and TRBJ2-7, the full variable domain is SQTIHQWPATLVQPVGSPLSLECTVEGTSNPNLYWYRQAAGRGLQLLFYSVGIGQISSEVPQNLSASRPQDRQFILSSKKLLLSDSGFYLCAYAGSNYEQYFGPGTRLTVT.

The chain recombines TRBV2 with TRBJ2-5; D may correspond to TRBD1 or TRBD2 (5 bases each). The V gene lost 7 bases and the J gene lost 3 bases, with 12 bases spanning the gap. From germline, CDR1 is SNHLY and CDR2 FYNNEI. The CDR3 is made up of 13 amino acids. The CDR3 spells CASTRVREETQYF. The CDR3 region has the DNA TGTGCCAGCACCAGGGTGAGGGAAGAGACCCAGTACTTC.

This clone has ten or more counts. The identical CDR3 is also encoded by other nucleotide sequences in the sample. V is TRBV5-1 and J is TRBJ1-3; perhaps TRBD1 as D (5 bases). This CDR3 is built from 14 residues. Germline CDR1 is SGHRS and CDR2 is YFSETQ. Trimming removed 4 bases from V and 0 bases from J, with 8 bases in between. The CDR3 protein is CASSPGTSGNTIYF. In DNA form, the CDR3 reads TGCGCCAGCAGCCCCGGGACCTCTGGAAACACCATATATTTT.

To note about this clone: The junction does not match germline at one end; this may be a read error. J is TRBJ2-1 and V is TRBV27, with D possibly matching TRBD2 (6 bases). Germline V gene data show CDR1 as MNHEY and CDR2 as SMNVEV (reference sequence). The CDR3 is made up of 11 amino acids. The CDR3 spells CASGFGGEQFF. The CDR3 DNA reads as TGTGCCAGCGGTTTCGGGGGTGAGCAGTTCTTC.

This chain joins TRBV28 and TRBJ1-2; 12 bases are a match to TRBD1. With V trimmed by 5 bases and J by 8 bases, 9 bases remained unmatched. Germline values: CDR1 MDHEN, CDR2 SYDVKM. The CDR3 loop spans 15 amino acids. The CDR3 region is CASSTPGQGAGGYTF. CDR3 coding DNA: TGTGCCAGCAGTACTCCGGGACAGGGGGCGGGAGGCTACACCTTC.

V and J are TRBV28 and TRBJ1-3, with a possible D match to TRBD1 (5 bases). V gave up 6 bases and J gave up 0 bases, with 12 bases separating them. The CDR3 runs 15 residues. Germline assignment: CDR1 MDHEN and CDR2 SYDVKM. In nucleotides, the CDR3 is TGTGCCAGCAGAAAACAGGCCTTCTCTGGAAACACCATATATTTT. Translation gives CASRKQAFSGNTIYF.

This clone was seen more than once but under ten times. The rearrangement links TRBV27 to TRBJ2-1; TRBD2 matches at 12 bases. This CDR3 spans 15 amino acids. The V gene's germline CDR1 is MNHEY and CDR2 SMNVEV (reference sequence). The trim removed 4 bases at V and 8 bases at J, leaving 6 bases unmatched. CDR3 sequence reads: CASSSPGLAGYEQFF. DNA of the CDR3: TGTGCCAGCAGTTCCCCGGGACTAGCGGGTTATGAGCAGTTCTTC.

The chain employs TRBV6-5 and TRBJ1-1, with no clear D. V shed 0 bases and J shed 6 bases, with 14 bases lying between them. Germline assignment: CDR1 MNHEY and CDR2 SVGAGI. The CDR3 extends over 15 amino acids. CDR3 loop: CASSYSYQTSAEAFF. The CDR3 region has the DNA TGTGCCAGCAGTTACTCGTACCAAACGAGTGCTGAAGCTTTCTTT.

The chain links TRBV6-6 to TRBJ2-1, with D unclear. Germline V CDR1 and CDR2: MNHNY, SVGAGI (reference sequence). Trimming shortened V by 2 bases and J by 8 bases, and 13 bases separated the two germline ends. The CDR3 runs 14 residues. The CDR3 DNA reads as TGTGCCAGCAGTTACCTTGAACCAGAATATGAGCAGTTCTTC. It specifies CASSYLEPEYEQFF.

A note on this clone: Other DNA sequences in the same sample also yield this CDR3. The chain joins TRBV18 to TRBJ2-7, with a possible D match to TRBD2 (6 bases). Per germline, CDR1 KGHSH and CDR2 LQKENI. V dropped 0 bases and J dropped 7 bases, with 7 bases sitting between them. This CDR3 contains 12 residues. CDR3: CASSPPAGEQYF. For the CDR3, the DNA is TGTGCCAGCTCACCACCTGCGGGGGAGCAGTACTTC.

V usage is TRBV4-1 and J usage is TRBJ1-1, with 7 bases lining up with TRBD1. The V segment lost 1 base and the J segment 1 base; nucleotides outside the gene matches: 3. The CDR3 is made up of 15 amino acids. Germline V gene data show CDR1 as MGHRA and CDR2 as YSYEKL. In DNA, the CDR3 is TGCGCCAGCAGCCAAGTCGGGACAGAGAACACTGAAGCTTTCTTT. Translation: CASSQVGTENTEAFF.

Ten or more counts support this clone. The rearrangement joins TRBV4-2 to TRBJ2-1, with D uncertain. CDR3 size: 15 residues. The V and J ends lost 1 base and 2 bases respectively, with 9 bases between them. The V gene's germline CDR1 is LGHNA and CDR2 YNFKEQ. This CDR3 reads CASSQAAETYNEQFF. For the CDR3, the DNA is TGTGCCAGCAGCCAAGCGGCGGAAACCTACAATGAGCAGTTCTTC.

The chain employs TRBV2 and TRBJ1-2; maybe TRBD1 (5 bases). Germline values: CDR1 SNHLY, CDR2 FYNNEI. V was clipped by 4 bases and J by 3 bases, with 15 bases between them. The CDR3 is 15 residues long. In nucleotides, the CDR3 is TGTGCCAGCAGTGGGGCCCGTGAGGGGTACTATGGCTACACCTTC. Translated: CASSGAREGYYGYTF.

This sequence joins TRBV6-5 and TRBJ2-3; 14 bases map to TRBD2. V shed 4 bases and J 5 bases; nucleotides not matched to a gene: 5. The CDR3 length is 16 residues. In germline, CDR1 is MNHEY, CDR2 SVGAGI. The CDR3 reads CASSWGLAGEGDTQYF. The CDR3 bases are TGTGCCAGCAGTTGGGGACTAGCGGGAGAGGGAGATACGCAGTATTTT.

The chain is built from TRBV30 and TRBJ2-3; TRBD2 might be the D (6 bases). Germline-derived CDR1 and CDR2 are GTSNPN and SVGIG (reference sequence). The CDR3 runs to 12 residues. The germline V and J ends were trimmed by 2 bases and 8 bases, with 11 bases remaining between them. The CDR3 DNA sequence: TGTGCCTGGAGTTTTTGGGGAGGTACGCAGTATTTT. This encodes CAWSFWGGTQYF.

This clone has a handful of counts. CDR3 nucleotides: TGTGCCAGCAGTGAGAACAGTCCCTGGTTCTTC. Translated: CASSENSPWFF. The J gene is TRBJ2-1, the V gene TRBV2; D is uncertain. The CDR3 contains 11 residues. V was clipped by 3 bases and J by 15 bases, with 12 bases between them. Germline V gene data show CDR1 as SNHLY and CDR2 as FYNNEI.